This T cell receptor beta chain appears in the sequencing data of a study of blood T cell repertoires in COVID-19. Overall study: Sites across the United States, Italy and Spain contributed samples from acute and convalescent COVID-19. PBMCs, B-cell-depleted T cells, or T cells provided the cDNA or gDNA that made up the material.

Authors' methods: Counts of nucleated cells, estimated from reference gene primer amplification, were obtained. This table comes from immunoSEQ multiplex PCR, and its TCRdb copy is limited to in-frame clones, with some not included. V and J calls and clone size are given by that table; D and trimming were obtained from the DNA. The sample has some 220,000 clones; approximately 80% are singletons. The V and J ends lost 8 bases and 0 bases respectively, with 8 bases between them. This CDR3 region has 12 residues. CDR1 is ENHRY and CDR2 is SYGVKD in the germline V gene. The J gene is TRBJ2-7, the V gene TRBV10-3; D is ambiguous. Sequenced: peripheral blood. The TCR sequence derives from a woman in her fifties or sixties who had recovered from COVID-19. CDR3 bases: TGTGCCATCGCGACACCCTCCTACGAGCAGTACTTC. Protein sequence: CAIATPSYEQYF.